The entry below gives a single TCR beta chain sequence along with its context. This clonotype was counted only a few times. Its target antigen remains unknown. No base qualities exist here, and no much larger clone lies one base off it. What this sample's treatment or condition label stands for: live attenuated yellow fever vaccine strain. PBMCs were isolated from peripheral blood using a standard Ficoll-Paque protocol. Dynabeads CD4 and CD8 positive selection kits were used to isolate CD4 and CD8 T-cell fractions. TriZol was used to extract RNA from bulk PBMCs, CD4 and CD8 fractions, and dextramer-positive and dextramer-negative fractions. TCRdb shows the sequencer as Illumina NovaSeq 6000. TCR cDNA was synthesized by 5'RACE template switching, through which a universal primer site and unique molecular identifiers were introduced. Priming of cDNA synthesis was performed from both the TCR alpha and TCR beta constant segments. Library amplification used two PCR steps, and the second PCR step added sample barcodes and sequencing adapters. Sequencing of libraries was done on Illumina HiSeq 2500 (2x100 bp) or NovaSeq (2x150 bp). The study's processing was this. Reads were demultiplexed and collapsed into UMI consensus sequences with MIGEC, and V(D)J alignment was performed with MiXCR. Using edgeR on replicate PBMC samples, clonotypes were called vaccine-responding if FDR was below 0.01 and the log2 fold change was above 5 up to day 15. Each bulk clonotype was labeled CD4 or CD8 based on which sequenced repertoire, CD4 or CD8, contained the clonotype at higher abundance. In-frame beta chains were kept once TCRdb had trimmed the public reads at Q25 with fastp and called clones with MiXCR. Entries that share a CDR3 protein sequence are merged under the most common genes and DNA. The V and J calls here are based on TCRdb, not the publication. This sample comprises a few hundred thousand distinct CDR3 sequences, around 10% of them detected only once. The top ten hold about 3% of the sample.

This sample is drawn from a study of T cells after yellow fever vaccination (dated by TCRdb to about 2019). Background for the entire study: The SMART-Seq v4 Ultra Low Input RNA kit was used to prepare libraries from fractions with low cell numbers. To follow T-cell clones before and after primary and booster YFV17D yellow fever vaccination, bulk TCR alpha and beta repertoires were sequenced over time. The cohort comprised two healthy male donors, one aged 18 to 29 and one aged 30 to 40 years. Blood was drawn at multiple timepoints before and after primary and secondary immunization, with bulk PBMC replicates and cell subsets isolated.

What the authors observed across the whole study: Compared with the primary T-cell response, the secondary T-cell response was weaker but faster, peaking on day 5 rather than day 15. Most clones expanded after primary vaccination (96% of CD4 and roughly 90% of CD8) were re-detected after the booster, suggesting that broad memory maintenance occurred. A small share of clonotypes occurred in both CD4 and CD8 compartments, likely arising from convergent recombination. Only a couple of donors were included in the study, so the extent to which the findings can be generalized is limited. Because abundant contaminating clonotypes from the bulk population could be contained in FACS-sorted repertoires, computational filtering was required.

The sequence came from a man aged 18 to 29 who received the YFV17D yellow fever vaccine. This specimen consisted of CD4+ T cells sorted from PBMCs, obtained 5 days after the yellow fever booster vaccination.

The CDR3 has the sequence CASSTRQGYSPLHF. The bases are TGTGCCAGCAGCACACGACAGGGCTATTCACCCCTCCACTTT. This chain is built from TRBV7-2 and TRBJ1-6; a stretch of 7 junction bases matches TRBD1. Relative to germline, V is missing 5 bases and J is missing 8 bases, with 6 bases of the junction outside any gene match. The germline V gene supplies CDR1 SGHTA and CDR2 FQGNSA. Including cysteine and phenylalanine, the CDR3 has 14 amino acids. Solely the CDR3 DNA is kept, with 42 bases framed from the first base.